This entry lists 15 T cell receptor beta chains sequenced from one sample in a study of blood T cell repertoires in COVID-19. Using immunoSEQ multiplex PCR, the repertoire was profiled, and TCRdb retains in-frame clones only, with some absent. The sample holds more than 95,000 clones, around 80% seen once. The sample was peripheral blood. Every receptor here comes from a man between 65 and 85 years old with active or convalescent COVID-19.

This chain links TRBV28 with TRBJ1-3, with 7 bases lining up with TRBD1. CDR1 and CDR2 from the germline V gene are MDHEN and SYDVKM. The CDR3 runs 14 residues. V was pared by 5 bases and J by 2 bases, with 3 bases of the junction left unmatched. CDR3 coding DNA: TGTGCCAGCAGTCCCGGGACAGCTGGAAACACCATATATTTT. Translated, it gives CASSPGTAGNTIYF.

This chain joins TRBV5-1 and TRBJ2-3, with TRBD2 as a possible D gene (5 bases). Trimming took off 3 bases at V and 5 bases at J, with 10 bases between the two ends. From germline, CDR1 is SGHRS and CDR2 YFSETQ. The length of the CDR3 is 13 residues. The CDR3 nucleotides are TGCGCCAGCAGCTGGACTGTACGAGATACGCAGTATTTT. Protein sequence: CASSWTVRDTQYF.

This rearrangement joins TRBV7-2 to TRBJ2-5, with 8 bases that match TRBD1. This CDR3 comprises 14 residues. V shed 5 bases, J shed 5 bases, and the junction held 7 bases outside the gene matches. Germline V gene data show CDR1 as SGHTA and CDR2 as FQGNSA. Here the CDR3 DNA reads TGTGCCAGCAGCCGTCAGGGGGCTAGGGAGACCCAGTACTTC. Its protein product is CASSRQGARETQYF.

The chain employs TRBV7-8 and TRBJ1-2; D gene unclear. V was clipped by 4 bases and J by 6 bases, with 18 bases between them. Looked up from germline, CDR1 is SGHVS and CDR2 is FQNEAQ. The CDR3 contains 15 residues. The chain's CDR3 is CASSSNNPGMNGYTF. The CDR3 DNA follows: TGTGCCAGCAGCTCAAACAATCCGGGGATGAATGGCTACACCTTC.

The V call is TRBV5-1, the J call TRBJ1-2; 7 bases map to TRBD1. The germline V gene encodes CDR1 SGHRS and CDR2 YFSETQ. The CDR3 runs 15 residues. The junction had 6 bases not matched to a gene; V was cut back by 0 bases and J by 4 bases. DNA of the CDR3: TGCGCCAGCAGCTTGGACAGACAGGGAGCCTATGGCTACACCTTC. It encodes CASSLDRQGAYGYTF.

The V gene is TRBV7-2, the J gene TRBJ2-7; D gene unclear. CDR1 is SGHTA, CDR2 FQGNSA, per germline. CDR3 length: 13 residues. The V gene lost 1 base and the J gene lost 2 bases, with 6 bases spanning the gap. For the CDR3, the DNA is TGTGCCAGCAGCTTAGGGCGGACCTACGAGCAGTACTTC. This codes for CASSLGRTYEQYF.

This clone was picked up a small number of times. This chain joins TRBV9 and TRBJ2-7; tentative D call: TRBD1 (6 bases). V was trimmed by 5 bases and J by 3 bases, leaving 12 bases between them. CDR3 size: 13 residues. Germline lookup yields CDR1 SGDLS and CDR2 YYNGEE. The DNA of the CDR3 is TGTGCCAGCAGTCGGACAGACCTCTACGAGCAGTACTTC. It specifies CASSRTDLYEQYF. The full variable domain, in which reference TRBV9 and TRBJ2-7 provide the parts outside the CDR3, is DSGVTQTPKHLITATGQRVTLRCSPRSGDLSVYWYQQSLDQGLQFLIQYYNGEERAKGNILERFSAQQFPDLHSELNLSSLELGDSALYFCASSRTDLYEQYFGPGTRLTVT.

The chain carries TRBV3-1 (or the pseudogene TRBV3-2) and TRBJ1-2; 9 bases line up with TRBD1. Germline assignment: CDR1 LGHDT and CDR2 YNNKEL (reference sequence). The trim removed 4 bases at V and 3 bases at J, leaving 12 bases unmatched. The CDR3 is 17 residues long. CDR3 residues: CASSPWTGASVDYGYTF. In nucleotides, the CDR3 is TGTGCCAGCAGCCCCTGGACAGGGGCGAGTGTAGACTATGGCTACACCTTC.

This rearrangement joins TRBV21-1 to TRBJ2-7; TRBD1 reflects the table's D call only, with no check against the DNA. TRBV21-1 is a pseudogene locus. The CDR3 has 11 residues. CDR3 protein: CASSTQGEQYF. CDR3 DNA: TGTGCCAGCAGTACTCAGGGGGAGCAGTACTTC.

The chain has TRBV4-1 and TRBJ2-7; the D is unclear. V lost 0 bases and J 8 bases, leaving 11 bases between the germline ends. The CDR3 runs 13 residues. Per the germline V gene, CDR1 is MGHRA and CDR2 is YSYEKL. Here the CDR3 reads CASSQDFGQKQYF. The CDR3 region has the DNA TGCGCCAGCAGCCAAGATTTTGGGCAAAAGCAGTACTTC.

The V and J genes are TRBV15 and TRBJ1-4, with D possibly matching TRBD1 (6 bases). This CDR3 has 16 amino acids. V lost 6 bases and J 6 bases, leaving 20 bases between the germline ends. Germline V CDR1 and CDR2: LNHNV, YYDKDF (reference sequence). CDR3 sequence: CATSRRNEGVHEKLFF. CDR3 coding DNA: TGTGCCACCAGTCGCCGTAACGAGGGGGTTCATGAAAAACTGTTTTTT.

The chain has TRBV28 and TRBJ1-2; D unresolved. Trimming stripped 3 bases from V and 7 bases from J, with 12 bases between. The CDR3 runs 13 residues. Germline CDR1 and CDR2: MDHEN and SYDVKM. In nucleotides, the CDR3 is TGTGCCAGCAGTTTTCGGGTGTTTATTGGCTACACCTTC. Its translation: CASSFRVFIGYTF.

J is TRBJ2-1 and V is TRBV15; 8 bases are a match to TRBD2. The ends lost 5 bases at V and 0 bases at J; junction bases unmatched: 9. This CDR3 is built from 17 residues. Germline V gene sequence: CDR1 LNHNV, CDR2 YYDKDF (reference sequence). The DNA of the CDR3 is TGTGCCACCAGCCTAGGGCTAGCGGGTCTCTCCTACAATGAGCAGTTCTTC. As protein: CATSLGLAGLSYNEQFF. The variable domain in full, with the rest retrieved from reference TRBV15 and TRBJ2-1, is DAMVIQNPRYQVTQFGKPVTLSCSQTLNHNVMYWYQQKSSQAPKLLFHYYDKDFNNEADTPDNFQSRRPNTSFCFLDIRSPGLGDTAMYLCATSLGLAGLSYNEQFFGPGTRLTVL.

The J gene is TRBJ2-3, the V gene TRBV5-1; 8 nucleotides agree with TRBD1. The CDR3 contains 14 residues. The ends lost 4 bases at V and 5 bases at J; junction bases unmatched: 6. Germline V gives CDR1 SGHRS, CDR2 YFSETQ. The CDR3 region has the DNA TGCGCCAGCAGCCCTGGACAGGGTATAGATACGCAGTATTTT. Translation: CASSPGQGIDTQYF.

V and J are TRBV6-5 and TRBJ1-1; 9 bases map to TRBD1. Per the germline V gene, CDR1 is MNHEY and CDR2 is SVGAGI. V dropped 5 bases and J dropped 11; count of bases not matched to a gene: 9. The length of the CDR3 is 13 residues. The CDR3: CASSRGQGKGAFF. CDR3 DNA: TGTGCCAGCAGTCGCGGACAGGGGAAAGGTGCTTTCTTT.